This TCR beta chain was identified in a study of early T cells in non-severe SARS-CoV-2 infection. For the study at large: Chains from this unsorted whole-blood bulk RNA could not be paired. Study outcomes and limitations: The VDJdb matching leaned toward anti-spike CD8 responses and overlooked private and CD4 specificities.

V gave up 3 bases and J gave up 0 bases, with 6 bases separating them. This CDR3 contains 13 residues. This clonotype was observed at least ten times. Its antigen is still unknown. Individual cDNA molecules carried attached unique molecular identifiers. MiXCR, run by TCRdb on the 5' RACE reads, gives a single entry per CDR3 protein. The sample holds around 58,000 distinct CDR3 sequences; 12% are singletons and the top ten take roughly 9.1%. V and J are TRBV12-3 or TRBV12-4 and TRBJ2-7; no clear D gene. Sequencing was performed on whole blood. The TCR was taken from an adult who was a healthcare worker with PCR-confirmed SARS-CoV-2 infection or an uninfected control (not recorded which). This chain's CDR3 is CASSFQSSYEQYF. The CDR3 bases are TGTGCCAGCAGTTTTCAAAGCTCCTACGAGCAGTACTTC.